Listed below are T cell receptor beta chains from one sample, sequenced in a study of cytomegalovirus exposure and HLA in healthy donors. Clones were read by immunoSEQ multiplex PCR, and TCRdb kept only the in-frame ones, dropping some. Of around 130,000 clones listed, roughly four fifths are singletons. The sample comprised PBMCs. The receptors were sampled from a man in his forties in good health and CMV-seronegative. Both conserved end residues are part of each CDR3.

TRBJ1-4 | TRBV4-1 | CASRAGTGVEKLFF
TRBJ1-1 | TRBV25-1 | CASRTVTEAFF
TRBJ2-5 | TRBV5-4 | CASSAGLRQETQYF
TRBJ1-1 | TRBV4-3 | CASSQGQRTNTEAFF
TRBJ2-3 | TRBV5-6 | CASSLRTGFSTDTQYF
TRBJ2-3 | TRBV11-2 | CASSPRETTDTQYF
TRBJ2-5 | TRBV27 | CASSLRTRGETQYF
TRBJ1-2 | TRBV6-1 | CASGQTNYGYTF
TRBJ2-7 | TRBV30 | CAWTLSGRRTYEQYF
TRBJ2-5 | TRBV30 | CAWERGTSLPQYF
TRBJ2-3 | TRBV11-3 | CASSRGLTDTQYF
TRBJ2-3 | TRBV18 | CASSPIGGGATDTQYF
TRBJ1-2 | TRBV5-6 | CASSLATAGGAHRGYTF
TRBJ1-1 | TRBV5-1 | CASSPSTGVPGSTEAFF
TRBJ2-7 | TRBV6-5 | CASSETGGANEQYF
TRBJ1-4 | TRBV4-3 | CASSGTEQGEGSRNEKLFF
TRBJ2-5 | TRBV14 | CASSRTVSSQETQYF
TRBJ1-2 | TRBV28 | CASSLFPAARGYTF
TRBJ2-1 | TRBV4-3 | CASSPGLAGGRAYNEQFF
TRBJ1-5 | TRBV6-5 | CASSTRVNQPQHF
TRBJ1-1 | TRBV6-5 | CASRLRDVTEAFF
TRBJ2-7 | TRBV7-9 | CASSPSLVELYEQYF
TRBJ1-6 | TRBV6-5 | CASSPDRLNSPLHF
TRBJ2-1 | TRBV21-1 | CASSTTGDDNEQFF
TRBJ1-1 | TRBV25-1 | CASTTTHQVSEAFF
TRBJ1-1 | TRBV19 | CASSREGQNTEAFF
TRBJ1-5 | TRBV9 | CASSVEGQSNQPQHF
TRBJ2-7 | TRBV7-2 | CASSLQDSSYEQYF
TRBJ2-5 | TRBV7-2 | CASSPPRGRETQYF
TRBJ1-5 | TRBV28 | CASSLRAGGRQPQHF
TRBJ2-3 | TRBV5-1 | CASSLSGVGTDTQYF
TRBJ2-1 | TRBV5-1 | CASATSGMSYNEQFF
TRBJ2-2 | TRBV5-1 | CASSLGQGVTGELFF
TRBJ2-7 | TRBV5-1 | CASSLEQGDTYEQYF
TRBJ1-1 | TRBV2 | CASEENTEAFF
TRBJ2-1 | TRBV5-4 | CASQHPSGSGEQFF
TRBJ2-5 | TRBV7-2 | CASTPATSGIRETQYF
TRBJ2-6 | TRBV9 | CASSPLTSGANGLTF
TRBJ1-4 | TRBV28 | CASSLTGGTRVEKLFF
TRBJ2-3 | TRBV7-2 | CASSLRRGGRDTQYF
TRBJ2-1 | TRBV27 | CASSTISSSYNEQFF
TRBJ1-1 | TRBV7-8 | CAVGGADRRPAFF
TRBJ1-1 | TRBV20-1 | CSATGIGEAFF
TRBJ2-3 | TRBV15 | CATSRDSGAGGDTQYF
TRBJ2-4 | TRBV6-5 | CASSSRTLAKNSQYF
TRBJ2-2 | TRBV19 | CASSMDRGVTGELFF
TRBJ1-5 | TRBV7-2 | CASSLVLAGTSNQPQHF
TRBJ1-2 | TRBV9 | CASSIGQGTYGYTF
TRBJ1-5 | TRBV28 | CASRRTGGENQPQHF
TRBJ1-4 | TRBV28 | CASSPGGFREKLFF
TRBJ2-5 | TRBV15 | CATSRDMSGETQYF
TRBJ2-7 | TRBV9 | CASSPQLRGPYEQYF
TRBJ2-7 | TRBV7-8 | CASSLGGLAGGHGF
TRBJ1-3 | TRBV6-5 | CASSYSRDTAIYF
TRBJ1-5 | TRBV6-5 | CASSFKSGQPQHF